Listed below are T cell receptor beta chains from one sample, sequenced in a study of PD-L1 blockade in urothelial cancer. Libraries were prepared by immunoSEQ multiplex PCR; TCRdb keeps only in-frame clonotypes and omits some of them. The sample has 50,000 or so clones; approximately 80% are singletons. Sequences were derived from PBMCs, sampled around atezolizumab (anti-PD-L1) treatment. The receptors were gathered from a man between 65 and 79 years old with urothelial cancer. CDR3s include the opening cysteine and the closing phenylalanine or tryptophan. D genes are given only for firm matches. Some rows have no size entry. The others give once, few or many, or a class for an expanded clone.

d_gene | len | j_gene | v_gene | abundance | CDR3aa | CDR3nt
. | 14 | TRBJ2-3 | TRBV15 | . | CATSRDTRTDTQYF | TGTGCCACCAGCAGAGATACCAGGACAGATACGCAGTATTTT
TRBD1 | 14 | TRBJ1-6 | TRBV6-1 | . | CASRMTGWNSPLHF | TGTGCCAGCAGGATGACAGGGTGGAATTCACCCCTCCACTTT
. | 13 | TRBJ2-3 | TRBV6-6 | once | CASKWGLADTQYF | TGTGCCAGCAAATGGGGGCTTGCAGATACGCAGTATTTT
TRBD2 | 14 | TRBJ2-7 | TRBV19 | . | CASSIGPGGGEQYF | TGTGCCAGTAGTATCGGCCCGGGAGGAGGCGAGCAGTACTTC
TRBD2 | 14 | TRBJ2-3 | TRBV7-2 | . | CASSFGLAADTQYF | TGTGCCAGCAGCTTCGGACTAGCGGCGGATACGCAGTATTTT
. | 12 | TRBJ1-1 | TRBV30 | once | CAWSGGNTEAFF | TGTGCCTGGAGCGGGGGGAACACTGAAGCTTTCTTT
. | 14 | TRBJ2-3 | TRBV5-1 | . | CASSLEHNTDTQYF | TGCGCCAGCAGCTTGGAACATAACACAGATACGCAGTATTTT
. | 16 | TRBJ2-1 | TRBV4-3 | . | CASSQDGGGIDNEQFF | TGCGCCAGCAGCCAAGACGGAGGGGGCATCGACAATGAGCAGTTCTTC
. | 15 | TRBJ1-5 | TRBV27 | . | CASSPYSNSNQPQHF | TGTGCCAGCAGCCCTTACAGCAATAGCAATCAGCCCCAGCATTTT
TRBD1 | 14 | TRBJ1-1 | TRBV5-4 | . | CASRTGGANTEAFF | TGTGCCAGTCGGACAGGGGGCGCAAACACTGAAGCTTTCTTT
. | 14 | TRBJ2-5 | TRBV30 | . | CAWSKMEGQETQYF | TGTGCCTGGAGTAAAATGGAGGGACAAGAGACCCAGTACTTC
. | 21 | TRBJ2-3 | TRBV12-5 | . | CASGKPRTGPTGLAGTDTQYF | TGTGCTAGTGGTAAACCCCGGACAGGGCCGACGGGACTAGCTGGCACAGATACGCAGTATTTT
TRBD1 | 17 | TRBJ1-1 | TRBV11-3 | few | CASSLGGGTGRNTEAFF | TGTGCCAGCAGCTTAGGTGGGGGGACAGGTCGGAACACTGAAGCTTTCTTT
. | 17 | TRBJ2-5 | TRBV7-9 | . | CASSLTSGSARYETQYF | TGTGCCAGCAGCTTAACGTCAGGGTCAGCGCGATACGAGACCCAGTACTTC
. | 16 | TRBJ2-5 | TRBV29-1 | . | CSVGGTGTDYKETQYF | TGCAGCGTTGGCGGGACCGGGACGGATTATAAAGAGACCCAGTACTTC
. | 16 | TRBJ2-1 | TRBV7-2 | . | CASSPPGQTNYNEQFF | TGTGCCAGCAGCCCACCCGGGCAGACTAACTACAATGAGCAGTTCTTC
TRBD1 | 14 | TRBJ1-2 | TRBV19 | few | CASRRADRDYGYTF | TGTGCCAGTAGACGAGCCGACAGGGACTATGGCTACACCTTC
TRBD1 | 16 | TRBJ1-5 | TRBV10-3 | . | CAISSTGGISNQPQHF | TGTGCCATCAGCTCGACAGGGGGCATTAGCAATCAGCCCCAGCATTTT
TRBD2 | 15 | TRBJ2-3 | TRBV9 | . | CASSVRGRAGDTQYF | TGTGCCAGCAGCGTACGCGGGAGGGCCGGAGATACGCAGTATTTT
TRBD2 | 15 | TRBJ2-3 | TRBV7-3 | once | CASSLIAGRPDTQYF | TGTGCCAGCAGCTTAATAGCGGGGAGGCCAGATACGCAGTATTTT
. | 13 | TRBJ1-1 | TRBV5-1 | . | CASSLQENTEAFF | TGCGCCAGCAGCTTACAGGAGAACACTGAAGCTTTCTTT
TRBD2 | 19 | TRBJ2-1 | TRBV5-1 | . | CASSPTPPTSGSGYNEQFF | TGCGCCAGCAGCCCAACACCCCCGACTAGCGGGAGCGGTTACAATGAGCAGTTCTTC
. | 15 | TRBJ1-1 | TRBV6-5 | once | CASSYSWGRDTEAFF | TGTGCCAGCAGTTACTCGTGGGGGCGGGACACTGAAGCTTTCTTT
. | 14 | TRBJ2-4 | TRBV4-2 | . | CASSQETSSNIQYF | TGTGCCAGCAGCCAAGAAACTAGTTCGAACATTCAGTACTTC
. | 15 | TRBJ2-7 | TRBV6-5 | . | CASSYLGGLTYEQYF | TGTGCCAGCAGTTACCTGGGGGGGCTCACCTACGAGCAGTACTTC
. | 11 | TRBJ2-7 | TRBV7-2 | few | CASSLLYEQYF | TGTGCCAGCAGCTTACTATACGAGCAGTACTTC
. | 16 | TRBJ1-4 | TRBV28 | once | CASSSIPGTKNEKLFF | TGTGCCAGCAGTTCCATTCCCGGGACAAAGAATGAAAAACTGTTTTTT
TRBD2 | 17 | TRBJ2-1 | TRBV6-1 | . | CASSEGRTSGDYNEQFF | TGTGCCAGCAGTGAAGGGAGGACTAGCGGGGATTACAATGAGCAGTTCTTC
. | 14 | TRBJ2-7 | TRBV6-5 | . | CASRSTGSPYEQYF | TGTGCCAGCAGATCTACCGGGAGTCCCTACGAGCAGTACTTC
. | 15 | TRBJ2-1 | TRBV19 | . | CASRGLISSYNEQFF | TGTGCCAGTAGGGGACTCATCAGCTCCTACAATGAGCAGTTCTTC
TRBD1 | 11 | TRBJ1-2 | TRBV29-1 | . | CSGGDSYGYTF | TGCAGCGGGGGGGACAGCTATGGCTACACCTTC
. | 15 | TRBJ2-5 | TRBV10-3 | . | CAISEGSRGGETQYF | TGTGCCATCAGTGAGGGCTCCAGGGGAGGGGAGACCCAGTACTTC
TRBD2 | 16 | TRBJ2-7 | TRBV7-6 | . | CASSTGLAGGAYEQYF | TGTGCCAGCAGCACGGGACTAGCGGGAGGGGCGTACGAGCAGTACTTC
. | 14 | TRBJ2-5 | TRBV5-4 | . | CASSIRDTQETQYF | TGTGCCAGCAGCATCCGGGACACGCAAGAGACCCAGTACTTC
TRBD1 | 18 | TRBJ1-1 | TRBV28 | few | CASSFIRGPGTPFSEAFF | TGTGCCAGCAGCTTTATTAGGGGGCCCGGGACACCCTTCTCCGAAGCTTTCTTT
TRBD2 | 15 | TRBJ2-3 | TRBV6-1 | . | CASRGGRGKGDTQYF | TGTGCCAGCCGGGGGGGCAGGGGAAAGGGAGATACGCAGTATTTT
. | 18 | TRBJ2-6 | TRBV10-3 | . | CAISESVRGFRGANVLTF | TGTGCCATCAGTGAGTCAGTCAGGGGATTCCGGGGGGCCAACGTCCTGACTTTC
TRBD2 | 16 | TRBJ2-5 | TRBV9 | . | CASSVGGLALQETQYF | TGTGCCAGCAGCGTAGGGGGACTAGCGCTCCAAGAGACCCAGTACTTC
. | 20 | TRBJ2-3 | TRBV9 | once | CASSVTPPQGSVASTDTQYF | TGTGCCAGCAGCGTAACCCCTCCCCAGGGGAGCGTTGCTAGCACAGATACGCAGTATTTT
. | 12 | TRBJ1-2 | TRBV2 | . | CASSATNYGYTF | TGTGCCAGCAGCGCGACTAACTATGGCTACACCTTC